The clone carrying this T cell receptor beta chain was detected a few times. The antigen remains unidentified. Cells are PBMCs isolated from around 9.4 ml of fresh blood. This sample was included in a study of T cells in Graves' hyperthyroidism and ophthalmopathy. CDR3 length: 16 residues. Looked up from germline, CDR1 is KGHDR and CDR2 is SFDVKD. V was pared by 4 bases and J by 4 bases, with 16 bases between. Overall study findings and caveats: Prediction of ophthalmopathy progression came a median about 6 months pre-onset.

It was RNA transcripts that yielded the amplified TCR beta CDR3 regions. When the TCR CDR3 underwent first-round RT-PCR, the HTBI primer set was used. TCRdb re-called the multiplex PCR reads through MiXCR, storing one row per CDR3 protein. The sample includes hundreds of thousands of distinct CDR3 sequences, less than 25% seen only once; the top ten take under 35%. Sequenced sample: blood. The TCR comes from a man aged 25 to 40 with Graves' ophthalmopathy. This chain connects TRBV24-1 to TRBJ2-1; TRBD1 might be the D (6 bases). The CDR3 loop reads CATSDSTGSFYNEQFF. The CDR3 DNA sequence: TGTGCCACCAGTGACTCTACAGGGAGCTTTTACAATGAGCAGTTCTTC.